The present T cell receptor beta chain was sequenced within a study of blood T cell repertoires in COVID-19. The wider study: Material from acute and convalescent COVID-19 was sourced from the United States, Italy and Spain.

In the original analysis: Amplification of reference gene primers provided the estimated nucleated cell counts. Some clones are missing from TCRdb's copy, which holds only in-frame ones; the method was immunoSEQ multiplex PCR. The DNA was the basis for D and trimming; V, J and clone size are from that table. Counted here are about 300,000 clones, 65% to 90% occurring once; the ten biggest clones make up approximately 4.1%. This clone has more than one count but fewer than ten. Other DNA sequences in this sample translate to the same CDR3. The origin of this receptor is a man aged 30-40 years who had recovered from COVID-19. Sample: PBMCs or T cells enriched from blood (not recorded which).

The CDR3 region has the DNA TGTGCTAGTGGTTTAGACTATCAGCCCCAGCATTTT. Translated, it gives CASGLDYQPQHF. The chain carries TRBV12-5 and TRBJ1-5; D uncertain. The V and J ends lost 3 bases and 5 bases respectively, with 5 bases between them. There are 12 residues in the CDR3. CDR1 and CDR2 (germline): LGHNT, FRNRAP.